This T cell receptor (beta chain) was retrieved from a study of cytomegalovirus exposure and HLA in healthy donors. General study points: Available immune exposure information covered CMV serostatus only.

CDR3 size: 17 residues. The J segment lost 5 bases and the V segment lost 0 bases, leaving 6 bases of the junction unmatched. Germline-derived CDR1 and CDR2 are SGHTS and YDEGEE. Details on this clone: The antigen remains undetermined.

Vbeta (60) and Jbeta (13) primers were used in the PCR. The table came from immunoSEQ multiplex PCR; TCRdb's copy has only in-frame clones and leaves some out. The sample has about 120,000 clones, around 80% seen once. This TCR was recovered from a woman between 55 and 75 years old in good health and CMV-seropositive. The chain uses TRBV5-8 and TRBJ2-5; 14 bases line up with TRBD2. The specimen sequenced was PBMCs. CDR3 sequence (DNA): TGTGCCAGCAGCTTGGAAGGGACTAGCGGGAGTAGTGAGACCCAGTACTTC. It specifies CASSLEGTSGSSETQYF.